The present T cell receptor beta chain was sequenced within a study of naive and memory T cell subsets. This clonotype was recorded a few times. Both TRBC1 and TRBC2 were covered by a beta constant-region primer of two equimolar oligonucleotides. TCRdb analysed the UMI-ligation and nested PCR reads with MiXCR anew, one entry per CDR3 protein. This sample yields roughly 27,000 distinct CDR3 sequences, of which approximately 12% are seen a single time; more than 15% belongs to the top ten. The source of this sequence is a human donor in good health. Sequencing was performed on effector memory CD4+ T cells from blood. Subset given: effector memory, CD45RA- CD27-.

CDR3 in DNA: TGTGCCTGGAGTAGGGGACAGGGGCGTTCACCCCTCCACTTT. It yields the protein CAWSRGQGRSPLHF. The V and J genes are TRBV30 and TRBJ1-6; 10 bases map to TRBD1. The germline gives CDR1 GTSNPN, CDR2 SVGIG (reference sequence). With 2 bases clipped from V and 9 bases from J, the junction kept 4 bases outside the gene matches. The CDR3 runs to 14 residues.